Listed here are 11 T cell receptor beta chains from one sample, sequenced in a study of vaccination and CD4 T cells after COVID-19 (dated by TCRdb to 2021 to 2024). Their antigen targets remain unknown. Library creation used PCR. The sequencer was an Illumina iSeq 100. TCR sequencing of DNA from cultured CD4+ T cells used the Oncomine TCR Beta short-read assay at the Johns Hopkins FTIC core. TCRdb trimmed the raw reads at Q25, called clones with MiXCR and kept productive beta chains. Entries that share a CDR3 protein sequence are merged under the most common genes and DNA. The sample contains 8,500 to 14,000 distinct CDR3 sequences, approximately 64% of them found a single time. The ten largest clones represent 26% of the sample. Interpreted using the paper, the treatment or condition label stands for: roughly nine-day PBMC culture with coronavirus spike peptide pools or control peptides (ViraFEST assay).

This specimen consisted of CD4+ T cells from blood, cultured in vitro, obtained before SARS-CoV-2 vaccination. These receptors originate from a human donor who had recovered from COVID-19.

V gene TRBV29-1 combines with J gene TRBJ2-3, with no clear D. The ends were cut back, 4 bases at V and 1 base at J, with 12 bases in the middle. Per germline, CDR1 SQVTM and CDR2 ANQGSEA. The CDR3 is 14 residues long. DNA of the CDR3: TGCAGCGTTGGGTTATACCTGGGCACAGATACGCAGTATTTT. It specifies CSVGLYLGTDTQYF.

This chain connects TRBV20-1 to TRBJ2-6; weak D call: TRBD1 (5 bases). V was trimmed by 3 bases and J by 2 bases, leaving 11 bases between them. The length of the CDR3 is 15 residues. Germline CDR1 is DFQATT and CDR2 is SNEGSKA (reference sequence). As DNA, the CDR3 is TGCAGTGCTAGCCGTCAGGGAACTGGGGCCAACGTCCTGACTTTC. It specifies CSASRQGTGANVLTF.

The chain couples TRBV20-1 to TRBJ1-2; 8 nucleotides match TRBD1. The CDR3 is 15 residues long. Germline-derived CDR1 and CDR2 are DFQATT and SNEGSKA (reference sequence). With 2 bases clipped from V and 6 bases from J, the junction kept 11 bases outside the gene matches. The CDR3 reads CSARPPGQGKHGYTF. The CDR3 coding sequence is TGCAGTGCTAGACCCCCTGGACAGGGAAAACATGGCTACACCTTC.

A few counts support this clonotype. This sequence joins TRBV20-1 and TRBJ2-3; D is undetermined. The germline V gene encodes CDR1 DFQATT and CDR2 SNEGSKA (reference sequence). This CDR3 has 13 residues. Trimming left V 3 bases short and J 2 bases short, with 9 bases between. CDR3 loop: CSASLGSTDTQYF. CDR3 bases: TGCAGTGCTAGTTTAGGATCCACAGATACGCAGTATTTT.

This chain uses TRBV11-2 with TRBJ2-1; TRBD1 agrees at 7 bases. V dropped 1 base and J dropped 4; count of bases not matched to a gene: 13. CDR1 and CDR2 from the germline V gene are SGHAT and FQNNGV. There are 18 residues in the CDR3. The CDR3 sequence: CASSLVRDRNLGYNEQFF. In nucleotides, the CDR3 is TGTGCCAGCAGCTTAGTTCGGGACAGAAACCTAGGATACAATGAGCAGTTCTTC.

This sequence joins TRBV20-1 and TRBJ1-2, with TRBD1 identical over 8 bases. The CDR3 is made up of 12 amino acids. Germline V lookup: CDR1 DFQATT, CDR2 SNEGSKA (reference sequence). V was pared by 7 bases and J by 0 bases, with 1 base of the junction left unmatched. CDR3: CSGDRTNYGYTF. CDR3 in DNA: TGCAGTGGGGACAGGACTAACTATGGCTACACCTTC.

The chain combines TRBV20-1 with TRBJ2-3, with D possibly TRBD1 on 6 matching bases. The CDR3 has 15 residues. Trimming took off 1 base at V and 0 bases at J, with 11 bases between the two ends. Germline V lookup: CDR1 DFQATT, CDR2 SNEGSKA (reference sequence). The DNA of the CDR3 is TGCAGTGCTAGAGCAGCTCAGGGGAGCACAGATACGCAGTATTTT. Protein product: CSARAAQGSTDTQYF.

With respect to this clonotype: Mismatch with germline at one junction end may stem from a read error. V usage is TRBV7-7 and J usage is TRBJ2-5; D not resolved. The germline gives CDR1 SSHAT, CDR2 FNYEAQ (reference sequence). The length of the CDR3 is 15 residues. This CDR3 is CASSPRPAGQETQYF. The DNA for the CDR3 is TGTGCTAGCAGCCCCCGTCCGGCCGGACAAGAGACCCAGTACTTC.

This clonotype was recorded only once. V gene TRBV11-1 combines with J gene TRBJ2-7, with 10 bases identical to TRBD1. The CDR3 contains 15 residues. Germline CDR1 reads SGHAT; CDR2 reads FQDESV (reference sequence). J was trimmed by 5 bases and V by 4 bases; bases with no gene match: 8. The CDR3 loop reads CASSSTGTGEDEQYF. In DNA, the CDR3 is TGTGCCAGCAGCTCTACCGGGACAGGGGAAGACGAGCAGTACTTC. Looking up the rest from reference TRBV11-1 and TRBJ2-7 gives the full variable domain: EAEVAQSPRYKITEKSQAVAFWCDPISGHATLYWYRQILGQGPELLVQFQDESVVDDSQLPKDRFSAERLKGVDSTLKIQPAELGDSAMYLCASSSTGTGEDEQYFGPGTRLTVT.

This clonotype was observed a single time. The chain is built from TRBV7-3 and TRBJ2-7; 7 bases line up with TRBD1. V lost 2 bases to trimming and J lost 2 bases; unmatched junction nucleotides: 6. Germline loops: CDR1 SGHTA, CDR2 FQGTGA. This CDR3 is 15 amino acids long. The CDR3 region is CASSLAGQGAYEQYF. DNA for the CDR3: TGTGCCAGCAGCTTAGCGGGCCAGGGGGCCTACGAGCAGTACTTC. The whole variable domain, remainder taken from reference TRBV7-3 and TRBJ2-7, is GAGVSQTPSNKVTEKGKYVELRCDPISGHTALYWYRQSLGQGPEFLIYFQGTGAADDSGLPNDRFFAVRPEGSVSTLKIQRTERGDSAVYLCASSLAGQGAYEQYFGPGTRLTVT.

This clonotype was recorded a few times. The rearrangement uses TRBV6-2 or TRBV6-3 and TRBJ1-6, with TRBD1 as a possible D gene (5 bases). Trimming took 5 bases from V and 0 from J, leaving 11 bases between them. Germline V gives CDR1 MNHEY, CDR2 SVGEGT. The CDR3 is 16 amino acids. The CDR3 protein is CASSTRQSSYNSPLHF. Written as DNA, the CDR3 is TGTGCCAGCAGTACGAGACAGAGCTCCTATAATTCACCCCTCCACTTT.